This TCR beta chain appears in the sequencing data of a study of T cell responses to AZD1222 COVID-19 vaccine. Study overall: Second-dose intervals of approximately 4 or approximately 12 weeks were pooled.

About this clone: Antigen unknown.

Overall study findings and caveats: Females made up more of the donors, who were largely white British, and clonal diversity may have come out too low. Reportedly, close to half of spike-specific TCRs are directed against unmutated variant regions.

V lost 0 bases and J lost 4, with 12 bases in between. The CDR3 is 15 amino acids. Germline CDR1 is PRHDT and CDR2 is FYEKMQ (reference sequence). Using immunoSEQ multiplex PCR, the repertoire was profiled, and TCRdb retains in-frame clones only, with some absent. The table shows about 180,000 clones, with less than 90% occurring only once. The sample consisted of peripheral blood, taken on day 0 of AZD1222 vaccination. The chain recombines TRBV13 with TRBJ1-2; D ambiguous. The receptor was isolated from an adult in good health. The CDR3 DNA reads TGTGCCAGCAGCTTAGGCCGCCCCTGGGGCTATGGCTACACCTTC. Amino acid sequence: CASSLGRPWGYGYTF.